This T cell receptor beta chain was retrieved from a study of chemoradiotherapy in HPV16-positive cancers. The CDR3 has 19 amino acids. Losses at the gene ends were 4 bases for V and 0 bases for J; bases not matched to a gene: 13. The V gene's germline CDR1 is LNHDA and CDR2 SQIVND (reference sequence). The protocol was immunoSEQ multiplex PCR, while the TCRdb copy is restricted to in-frame clones and leaves out a portion. The data show approximately 35,000 clones, just under 80% seen once. The clonotype comes from a human donor with HPV-associated anogenital cancer. This specimen consisted of blood, obtained from a patient who underwent chemoradiotherapy. V gene TRBV19 combines with J gene TRBJ2-2, with 8 bases aligning to TRBD1. CDR3 in DNA: TGTGCCAGTAGTACTTCCCCCTTACGGACAGGGCCGAACACCGGGGAGCTGTTTTTT. Translating gives CASSTSPLRTGPNTGELFF.